The clone carrying this T cell receptor (beta chain) appeared once. The CDR3 length is 13 residues. Germline-derived CDR1 and CDR2 are WSHSY and SAAADI. The V segment lost 6 bases and the J segment 4 bases; nucleotides outside the gene matches: 1. The sample comes from a study of control samples from healthy donors and cancer patients. TCRdb's copy holds only in-frame clones and misses some; the assay was immunoSEQ multiplex PCR. The repertoire holds 90,000 to 150,000 clones, with approximately 90% as singletons. The sequence derives from a man aged 35-49 years in good health. The specimen sequenced was blood. V gene TRBV10-2 combines with J gene TRBJ2-3; 10 bases map to TRBD1. The CDR3 region is CASRGQGPDTQYF. CDR3 in DNA: TGCGCCAGCAGGGGACAGGGGCCAGATACGCAGTATTTT.